Given below is one T cell receptor beta chain in context. A multiplex PCR was run with 60 Vbeta primers and 13 Jbeta primers. Only in-frame clones appear in the TCRdb table, and some are missing; sequencing was by immunoSEQ multiplex PCR. The profile shows some 150,000 clones, around a tenth of them singletons. In germline, CDR1 is LNHDA, CDR2 SQIVND (reference sequence). Trimming left V 3 bases short and J 0 bases short, with 11 bases between. CDR3 size: 16 residues. These data come from a study of cytomegalovirus exposure and HLA in healthy donors. The sample taken for sequencing was PBMCs. V gene TRBV19 combines with J gene TRBJ1-4; no firm D call. The sequence came from a middle-aged man in good health and CMV-seronegative. CDR3 loop: CASSIRVGSTNEKLFF. CDR3 coding DNA: TGTGCCAGTAGTATCCGCGTGGGCTCAACTAATGAAAAACTGTTTTTT.